Each of the 17 T cell receptor beta chains below was sequenced from the same sample in a study of blood T cells in healthy people across ages. A second PCR, run for about 6 to 11 cycles, used a sample-barcoded 5' primer plus a J-beta primer mix. TCRdb re-called the 5' RACE reads with MiXCR, one entry per CDR3 protein. The top ten clones hold roughly 23% of a sample with 1,800,000 or so distinct CDR3 sequences, approximately 40% of them seen once. The specimen sequenced was blood. Source of these receptors: a human donor in good health.

This clonotype occurred a few times. CDR3 sequence (DNA): TGTGCCAGCAGTTTCGCCAATACCTACGAGCAGTACTTC. The encoded protein is CASSFANTYEQYF. V gene TRBV28 combines with J gene TRBJ2-7; D is uncertain. This CDR3 is built from 13 residues. Germline CDR1 is MDHEN and CDR2 is SYDVKM. Deletions cut 3 bases from V and 2 bases from J, with 8 bases between.

This chain joins TRBV28 and TRBJ1-5, with 8 bases identical to TRBD1. V lost 8 bases and J lost 2; bases outside the gene matches: 5. The CDR3 covers 14 residues. Germline CDR1 is MDHEN and CDR2 is SYDVKM. The CDR3 region has the DNA TGTGCCAGCGGACAGGGAATGGGCAATCAGCCCCAGCATTTT. Translated: CASGQGMGNQPQHF. Looking up the rest from reference TRBV28 and TRBJ1-5 gives the full variable domain: DVKVTQSSRYLVKRTGEKVFLECVQDMDHENMFWYRQDPGLGLRLIYFSYDVKMKEKGDIPEGYSVSREKKERFSLILESASTNQTSMYLCASGQGMGNQPQHFGDGTRLSIL.

This clonotype was counted between two and nine times. This chain connects TRBV7-9 to TRBJ1-1; perhaps TRBD1 as D (5 bases). CDR1 and CDR2 from the germline V gene are SEHNR and FQNEAQ (reference sequence). There are 16 residues in the CDR3. Trimming left V 1 base short and J 11 bases short, with 23 bases between. The CDR3 reads CASSLGPMDGGKTAFF. In DNA, the CDR3 is TGTGCCAGCAGCTTAGGCCCCATGGACGGGGGGAAAACGGCTTTCTTT.

This clonotype appeared a single time. The junction shows a germline mismatch at one end, possibly a read error. The chain carries TRBV6-5 and TRBJ2-2; 7 positions agree with TRBD1. This CDR3 comprises 15 residues. Germline-derived CDR1 and CDR2 are MNHEY and SVGAGI. CDR3 bases: TGTGCCAGCAGTTGGGACAGATTCGGGTCCGGGGAGCGGTTTTTT. Translating gives CASSWDRFGSGERFF.

The sample holds one count of this clonotype. The genes are TRBV18 and TRBJ2-1; perhaps TRBD2 as D (6 bases). With 1 base removed from V and 13 bases from J, the gap between germline ends came to 14 bases. The CDR3 has 13 amino acids. The germline V gene has CDR1 KGHSH and CDR2 LQKENI. The CDR3 is CASSPLPRETQFF. The CDR3 nucleotides read TGTGCCAGCTCACCACTTCCCCGGGAGACCCAGTTCTTC.

This rearrangement joins TRBV6-1 to TRBJ2-3; tentatively, D is TRBD2 (6 bases). Per the germline V gene, CDR1 is MNHNS and CDR2 is SASEGT. Trimming cost V 6 bases and J 1 base, with 26 bases left between them. This CDR3 region has 19 residues. The CDR3: CASRTNSRDSLGRTDTQYF. The CDR3 DNA is TGTGCCAGCAGGACGAACTCCCGGGACTCCTTGGGTCGCACAGATACGCAGTATTTT.

This rearrangement joins TRBV3-1 to TRBJ2-2; 7 nucleotides agree with TRBD1. V shed 6 bases, J shed 0 bases, and the junction held 10 bases outside the gene matches. Germline values: CDR1 LGHDT, CDR2 YNNKEL (reference sequence). CDR3 size: 17 residues. The CDR3 region is CASRPTSGTANTGELFF. CDR3 nucleotide sequence: TGTGCCAGCAGACCAACCTCCGGGACAGCGAACACCGGGGAGCTGTTTTTT.

This clonotype is a singleton in its sample. This sequence joins TRBV7-2 and TRBJ1-1, with TRBD1 as a possible D gene (5 bases). V lost 6 bases and J lost 4, with 15 bases in between. Per germline, CDR1 SGHTA and CDR2 FQGNSA. CDR3 length: 14 residues. Written as DNA, the CDR3 is TGTGCCAGCAGACCAGACAGCCGGGTCACTGAAGCTTTCTTT. Its translation is CASRPDSRVTEAFF.

This clonotype was picked up many times. The gene calls are TRBV20-1 and TRBJ2-7; D remains unclear. The V gene lost 3 bases and the J gene lost 2 bases, with 8 bases spanning the gap. This CDR3 has 12 amino acids. Germline CDR1 and CDR2: DFQATT and SNEGSKA (reference sequence). The DNA of the CDR3 is TGCAGTGCTAGGGCTGGAACCTACGAGCAGTACTTC. Translating gives CSARAGTYEQYF.

V usage is TRBV7-2 and J usage is TRBJ2-7; tentative D call: TRBD2 (5 bases). The CDR3 consists of 14 residues. The germline V gene has CDR1 SGHTA and CDR2 FQGNSA. V dropped 4 bases and J dropped 0 bases, with 10 bases sitting between them. CDR3 amino acids: CASSSYRDSYEQYF. In DNA, the CDR3 is TGTGCCAGCAGCTCGTACCGGGACTCCTACGAGCAGTACTTC.

The J gene is TRBJ2-7, the V gene TRBV6-5, with D unresolved. The CDR3 runs to 17 residues. Trimming shortened V by 0 bases and J by 2 bases, and 17 bases separated the two germline ends. Germline CDR1 reads MNHEY; CDR2 reads SVGAGI. In nucleotides, the CDR3 is TGTGCCAGCAGTTACTCGATAGAGCCTGGAGCGACCTACGAGCAGTACTTC. Translation: CASSYSIEPGATYEQYF.

There are a few counts of this clonotype. This chain joins TRBV7-9 and TRBJ2-7, with 7 bases fitting TRBD1. With 3 bases clipped from V and 7 bases from J, the junction kept 18 bases outside the gene matches. Germline V CDR1 and CDR2: SEHNR, FQNEAQ (reference sequence). The CDR3 is 17 residues long. The CDR3 protein is CASSLGTVPRGAVEQYF. The CDR3 coding sequence is TGTGCCAGCAGCTTGGGGACAGTTCCTCGTGGGGCTGTGGAGCAGTACTTC.

The V gene is TRBV4-3, the J gene TRBJ1-5; D is unresolved. Germline V CDR1 and CDR2: LGHNA, YSLEER. V was clipped by 0 bases and J by 4 bases, with 10 bases between them. The CDR3 has 15 amino acids. The CDR3, as DNA: TGCGCCAGCAGCCAAGATCTTCAAGGGAATCAGCCCCAGCATTTT. Encoded protein: CASSQDLQGNQPQHF.

This clonotype has a handful of counts. The chain employs TRBV12-3 or TRBV12-4 and TRBJ2-5, with TRBD1 identical over 8 bases. The CDR3 totals 16 residues. The J segment lost 1 base and the V segment lost 5 bases, leaving 9 bases of the junction unmatched. CDR3 coding DNA: TGTGCCAGCAGTAGAACAGGGGGAACCCTCCAAGAGACCCAGTACTTC. Amino acids: CASSRTGGTLQETQYF.

The J gene is TRBJ1-4, the V gene TRBV7-2; 9 positions match TRBD1. In germline, CDR1 is SGHTA, CDR2 FQGNSA. Germline trimming cut 3 bases from V and 8 bases from J; bases unmatched to any gene: 7. This CDR3 contains 15 residues. The CDR3 DNA reads as TGTGCCAGCAGCTTTAAACAGGGGGCGTTGGAAAAACTGTTTTTT. This codes for CASSFKQGALEKLFF.

The chain uses TRBV20-1 and TRBJ2-3, with 7 bases aligning to TRBD1. Germline CDR1 and CDR2: DFQATT and SNEGSKA (reference sequence). Trimming at V came to 1 base and at J to 2 bases, leaving 3 bases not matched to a gene. This CDR3 has 14 amino acids. The CDR3 DNA sequence: TGCAGTGCTAGAGCGGGACAGAACACAGATACGCAGTATTTT. Translated: CSARAGQNTDTQYF.

The chain employs TRBV28 and TRBJ2-1; D not certain. Between the trimmed V and J ends, which lost 4 bases and 11 bases, there was a span of 12 bases. The CDR3 covers 12 residues. CDR1 is MDHEN and CDR2 is SYDVKM in the germline V gene. The CDR3: CASSSFAWQQFF. CDR3 nucleotides: TGTGCCAGCAGTTCGTTCGCATGGCAGCAGTTCTTC.